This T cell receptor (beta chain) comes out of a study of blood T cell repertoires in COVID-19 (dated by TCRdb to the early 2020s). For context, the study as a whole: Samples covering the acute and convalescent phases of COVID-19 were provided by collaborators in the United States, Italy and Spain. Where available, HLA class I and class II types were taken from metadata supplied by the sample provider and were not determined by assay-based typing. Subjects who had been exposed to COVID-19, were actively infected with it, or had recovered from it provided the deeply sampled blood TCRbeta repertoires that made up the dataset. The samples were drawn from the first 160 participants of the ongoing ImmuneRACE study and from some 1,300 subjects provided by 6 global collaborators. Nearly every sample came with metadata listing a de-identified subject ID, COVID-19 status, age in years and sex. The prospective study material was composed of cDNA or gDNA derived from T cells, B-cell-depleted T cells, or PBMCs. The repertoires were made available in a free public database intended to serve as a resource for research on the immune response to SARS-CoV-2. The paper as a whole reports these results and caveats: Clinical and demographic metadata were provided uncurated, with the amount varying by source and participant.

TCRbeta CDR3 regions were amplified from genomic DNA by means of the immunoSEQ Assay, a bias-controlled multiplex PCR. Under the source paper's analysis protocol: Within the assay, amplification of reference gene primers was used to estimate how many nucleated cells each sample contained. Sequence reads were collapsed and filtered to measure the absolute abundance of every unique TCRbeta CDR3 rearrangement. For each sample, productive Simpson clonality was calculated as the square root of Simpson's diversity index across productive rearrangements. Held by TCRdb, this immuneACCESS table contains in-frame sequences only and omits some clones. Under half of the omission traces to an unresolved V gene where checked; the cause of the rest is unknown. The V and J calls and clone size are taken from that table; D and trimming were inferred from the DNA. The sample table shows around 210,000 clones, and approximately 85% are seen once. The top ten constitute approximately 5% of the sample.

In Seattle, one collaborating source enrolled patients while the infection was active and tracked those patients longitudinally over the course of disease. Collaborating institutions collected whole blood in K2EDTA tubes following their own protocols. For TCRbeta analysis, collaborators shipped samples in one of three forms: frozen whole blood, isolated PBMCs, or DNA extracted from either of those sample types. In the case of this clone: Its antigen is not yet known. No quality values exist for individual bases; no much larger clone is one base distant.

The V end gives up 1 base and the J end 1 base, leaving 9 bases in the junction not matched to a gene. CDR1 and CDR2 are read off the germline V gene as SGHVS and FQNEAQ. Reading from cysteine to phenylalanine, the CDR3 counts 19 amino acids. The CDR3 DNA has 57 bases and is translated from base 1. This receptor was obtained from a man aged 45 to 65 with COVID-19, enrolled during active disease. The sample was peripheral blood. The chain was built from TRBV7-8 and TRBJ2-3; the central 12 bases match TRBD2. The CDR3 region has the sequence CASSLVLAGGAPGTDTQYF. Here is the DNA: TGTGCCAGCAGCTTAGTCCTAGCGGGGGGGGCCCCCGGCACAGATACGCAGTATTTT.